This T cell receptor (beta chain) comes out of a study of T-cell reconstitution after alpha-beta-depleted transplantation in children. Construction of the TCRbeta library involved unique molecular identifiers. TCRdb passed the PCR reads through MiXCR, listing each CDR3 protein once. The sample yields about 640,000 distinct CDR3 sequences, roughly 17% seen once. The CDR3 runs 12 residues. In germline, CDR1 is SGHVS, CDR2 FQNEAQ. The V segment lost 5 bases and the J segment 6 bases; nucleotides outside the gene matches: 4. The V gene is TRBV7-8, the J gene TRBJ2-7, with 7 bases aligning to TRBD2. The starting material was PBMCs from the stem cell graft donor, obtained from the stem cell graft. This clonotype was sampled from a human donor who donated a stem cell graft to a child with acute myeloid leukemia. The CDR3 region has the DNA TGTGCCAGCAGCCGGGACTATGTCGAGCAGTACTTC. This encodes CASSRDYVEQYF.